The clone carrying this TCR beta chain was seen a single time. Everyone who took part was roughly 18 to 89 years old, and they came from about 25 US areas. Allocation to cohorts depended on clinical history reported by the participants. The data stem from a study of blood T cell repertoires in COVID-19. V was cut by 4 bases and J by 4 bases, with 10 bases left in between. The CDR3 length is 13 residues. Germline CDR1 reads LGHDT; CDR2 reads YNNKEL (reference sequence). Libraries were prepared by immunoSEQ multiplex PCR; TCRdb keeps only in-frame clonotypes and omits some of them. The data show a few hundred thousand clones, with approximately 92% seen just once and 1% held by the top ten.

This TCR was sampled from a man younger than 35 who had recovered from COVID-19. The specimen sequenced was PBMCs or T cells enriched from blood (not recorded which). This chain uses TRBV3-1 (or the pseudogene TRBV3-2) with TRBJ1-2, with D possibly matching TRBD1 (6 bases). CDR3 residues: CASSPDSFYGYTF. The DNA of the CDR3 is TGTGCCAGCAGCCCGGACAGTTTCTATGGCTACACCTTC.